These T cell receptor beta chains were read from a single sample in a study of T cell changes during pregnancy in multiple sclerosis. This table comes from immunoSEQ multiplex PCR, and its TCRdb copy is limited to in-frame clones, with some not included. The sample holds 65,000 to 75,000 clones, roughly 90% seen once. The starting material was peripheral blood, obtained in the second trimester of pregnancy. The receptors were sampled from a female donor with multiple sclerosis, enrolled in a pregnancy study. CDR3s include the opening cysteine and the closing phenylalanine or tryptophan. The D gene is left open where the match is weak. For some rows the clone size is stated as once, few or many, or as a class when expanded; others skip it.

-	-	TRBJ1-4	TRBV18	CASSPDIPFLPGGTFREKLFF	TGTGCCAGCTCACCAGACATTCCTTTCCTCCCCGGAGGGACGTTTCGTGAAAAACTGTTTTTT
-	-	TRBJ2-2	TRBV10-1	CASSERYRVTTGELFF	TGCGCCAGCAGTGAGAGGTACAGGGTGACCACCGGGGAGCTGTTTTTT
-	-	TRBJ1-4	TRBV5-4	CASSVNTGGNEKLFF	TGTGCCAGCAGCGTGAACACCGGGGGGAATGAAAAACTGTTTTTT
-	-	TRBJ2-5	TRBV2	CASGGPGSWETQYF	TGTGCCAGCGGAGGGCCGGGATCTTGGGAGACCCAGTACTTC
-	-	TRBJ2-7	TRBV5-1	CASSPGGRYEQYF	TGCGCCAGCAGCCCCGGGGGGCGCTACGAGCAGTACTTC
once	TRBD2	TRBJ2-1	TRBV27	CASRQPLAGGDEQFF	TGTGCCAGCAGGCAACCACTAGCGGGAGGTGATGAGCAGTTCTTC
-	-	TRBJ2-3	TRBV7-2	CASSARLEGPTDTQYF	TGTGCCAGCAGCGCCCGACTAGAAGGACCGACAGATACGCAGTATTTT
-	-	TRBJ1-2	TRBV2	CASSEAGWDGYTF	TGTGCCAGCAGTGAGGCAGGGTGGGATGGCTACACCTTC
-	-	TRBJ2-5	TRBV6-5	CASSYSPGGRGTQYF	TGTGCCAGCAGTTACTCCCCCGGGGGGCGAGGGACCCAGTACTTC
-	-	TRBJ1-2	TRBV29-1	CSVEDRNYGYTF	TGCAGCGTTGAAGACAGGAACTATGGCTACACCTTC
-	-	TRBJ2-7	TRBV4-3	CASSQGPAGSYEQYF	TGCGCCAGCAGCCAAGGACCGGCCGGGTCCTACGAGCAGTACTTC
-	-	TRBJ1-1	TRBV5-1	CASSLAGKMNTEAFF	TGCGCCAGCAGCTTGGCCGGGAAAATGAACACTGAAGCTTTCTTT
-	-	TRBJ2-1	TRBV7-2	CASSPHARGSSAGEQFF	TGTGCCAGCAGTCCCCACGCGCGGGGAAGCTCAGCAGGTGAGCAGTTCTTC
-	-	TRBJ1-1	TRBV13	CASSPRGGLNTEAFF	TGTGCCAGCAGCCCGAGGGGGGGGCTAAACACTGAAGCTTTCTTT
-	TRBD1	TRBJ1-4	TRBV27	CASSLRTGATNEKLFF	TGTGCCAGCAGTTTAAGGACAGGGGCAACTAATGAAAAACTGTTTTTT
-	-	TRBJ1-2	TRBV6-6	CASSLVSEYGYTF	TGTGCCAGCAGTTTAGTCTCTGAGTATGGCTACACCTTC
once	TRBD1	TRBJ2-7	TRBV30	CAWSHAGGSYEQYF	TGTGCCTGGAGTCACGCAGGGGGCAGCTACGAGCAGTACTTC
-	TRBD1	TRBJ1-3	TRBV10-3	CAIRKQGAENTIYF	TGTGCCATCAGGAAACAGGGGGCAGAAAACACCATATATTTT